One and the same sample provided the 2 T cell receptor beta chains below, sequenced in a study of OX40 agonist ivuxolimab in advanced cancers. Assay: immunoSEQ multiplex PCR; the TCRdb copy retains only in-frame clones and omits some. The sample contains some 71,000 clones, roughly nine tenths of which appear only once. The sequencing used CD4+ or CD8+ T cells sorted from blood, collected in a trial of the OX40 agonist ivuxolimab. The receptors here all came from an adult with an advanced solid tumor such as melanoma, head and neck, liver or kidney cancer.

V gene TRBV4-1 combines with J gene TRBJ2-7, with a possible D match to TRBD1 (6 bases). CDR3 length: 14 amino acids. V was clipped by 1 base and J by 4 bases, with 11 bases between them. The germline V gene has CDR1 MGHRA and CDR2 YSYEKL. The CDR3 DNA reads TGCGCCAGCAGCCAAGCTATAGGGGGTTACGAGCAGTACTTC. Its protein product is CASSQAIGGYEQYF.

The chain couples TRBV4-1 to TRBJ1-1, with a possible D match to TRBD1 (5 bases). CDR1 and CDR2 from the germline V gene are MGHRA and YSYEKL. The CDR3 has 16 residues. V lost 0 bases and J lost 5, with 16 bases in between. CDR3: CASSQDPEGQSTEAFF. CDR3 sequence (DNA): TGCGCCAGCAGCCAAGATCCGGAGGGGCAATCTACTGAAGCTTTCTTT.